One sample yielded the 32 T cell receptor beta chains listed below, sequenced in a study of graft-versus-host responses after intestinal transplantation. The assay was immunoSEQ multiplex PCR, and TCRdb's table has in-frame clones only and misses some. The sample has some 120,000 clones, around 94% seen once. Their antigen targets remain unknown. The sequences come from unstimulated CD4+ T cells sorted from spleen or lymph node cells, collected before intestinal transplant. The source of these receptors is a human donor who received an intestinal transplant.

The V and J genes are TRBV6-6 and TRBJ2-1, with TRBD1 as a possible D gene (6 bases). This CDR3 comprises 15 residues. V lost 10 bases to trimming and J lost 0 bases, with 16 bases between them. Per the germline V gene, CDR1 is MNHNY and CDR2 is SVGAGI (reference sequence). In DNA, the CDR3 is TGTGCCACTAAGTTCAGGGGTGACTCCTACAATGAGCAGTTCTTC. Translating gives CATKFRGDSYNEQFF.

The rearrangement links TRBV6-1 to TRBJ2-1; D uncertain. The germline V gene has CDR1 MNHNS and CDR2 SASEGT. Trimming removed 7 bases from V and 5 bases from J, with 15 bases in between. The CDR3 length is 14 residues. Here the CDR3 DNA reads TGTGCCAGCAACCAACAATTCAGCAACAATGAGCAGTTCTTC. Residues: CASNQQFSNNEQFF.

The chain joins TRBV4-1 to TRBJ2-1; weak D call: TRBD2 (5 bases). The CDR3 contains 15 residues. CDR1 and CDR2 (germline): MGHRA, YSYEKL. Trimming stripped 0 bases from V and 9 bases from J, with 15 bases between. The CDR3 reads CASSQDLLVWGEQFF. The DNA of the CDR3 is TGCGCCAGCAGCCAAGACCTACTAGTTTGGGGTGAGCAGTTCTTC.

The chain is built from TRBV10-1 and TRBJ2-5; tentatively, D is TRBD2 (5 bases). Trimming left V 10 bases short and J 4 bases short, with 22 bases between. The CDR3 is made up of 15 amino acids. From germline, CDR1 is WNHNN and CDR2 SYGVQD (reference sequence). CDR3 sequence reads: CATSPGRAARETQYF. In nucleotides, the CDR3 is TGCGCCACCTCCCCCGGGCGGGCGGCGAGAGAGACCCAGTACTTC.

Concerning this clone: The same CDR3 arises from other DNA sequences in this sample as well. The chain uses TRBV5-1 and TRBJ1-1; D is ambiguous. This CDR3 has 14 residues. CDR1 is SGHRS, CDR2 YFSETQ, per germline. Trimming removed 1 base at V and 2 bases at J, with 9 bases between. CDR3 protein: CASSLRTANTEAFF. Here the CDR3 DNA reads TGCGCCAGCAGCTTGCGTACAGCCAACACTGAAGCTTTCTTT.

V is TRBV2 and J is TRBJ1-1; D is uncertain. Germline assignment: CDR1 SNHLY and CDR2 FYNNEI. Trimming cost V 4 bases and J 3 bases, with 3 bases left between them. This CDR3 has 11 amino acids. CDR3 loop: CASSADTEAFF. DNA for the CDR3: TGTGCCAGCAGTGCCGACACTGAAGCTTTCTTT.

The chain employs TRBV18 and TRBJ2-2, with D perhaps given as TRBD1 or TRBD2 (5 bases each). The V gene's germline CDR1 is KGHSH and CDR2 LQKENI. V was cut by 4 bases and J by 5 bases, with 14 bases left in between. The CDR3 extends over 15 amino acids. This CDR3 is CASSRGNQGTGELFF. In nucleotides, the CDR3 is TGTGCCAGCTCACGAGGGAACCAGGGTACCGGGGAGCTGTTTTTT.

V usage is TRBV2 and J usage is TRBJ1-6; possibly TRBD1 for D (6 bases). Per the germline V gene, CDR1 is SNHLY and CDR2 is FYNNEI. V gave up 3 bases and J gave up 8 bases, with 8 bases separating them. There are 13 residues in the CDR3. This chain's CDR3 is CASSEDSYSPLHF. In nucleotides, the CDR3 is TGTGCCAGCAGTGAGGACAGTTATTCACCCCTCCACTTT.

V usage is TRBV4-2 and J usage is TRBJ2-3, with 7 bases aligning to TRBD2. Germline lookup yields CDR1 LGHNA and CDR2 YNFKEQ. This CDR3 comprises 16 residues. Losses at the gene ends were 1 base for V and 0 bases for J; bases not matched to a gene: 4. The CDR3 DNA sequence: TGTGCCAGCAGCCAAGTTTCTAGCGGTAGCACAGATACGCAGTATTTT. This encodes CASSQVSSGSTDTQYF.

This chain connects TRBV6-5 to TRBJ1-4; unclear D gene. CDR3 length: 15 residues. Germline assignment: CDR1 MNHEY and CDR2 SVGAGI. V was trimmed by 4 bases and J by 3 bases, leaving 12 bases between them. CDR3 amino acids: CASSSLIAANEKLFF. The CDR3 DNA sequence: TGTGCCAGCAGTTCCCTCATTGCGGCTAATGAAAAACTGTTTTTT.

This clone was detected only a few times. This chain uses TRBV5-1 with TRBJ1-3, with D possibly TRBD1 on 5 matching bases. Trimming stripped 0 bases from V and 4 bases from J, with 5 bases between. The CDR3 has 13 residues. Per the germline V gene, CDR1 is SGHRS and CDR2 is YFSETQ. The CDR3 DNA sequence: TGCGCCAGCAGCTTGGACAGGGGAAACACCATATATTTT. It yields the protein CASSLDRGNTIYF. Drawing the rest from reference TRBV5-1 and TRBJ1-3, the complete variable domain is KAGVTQTPRYLIKTRGQQVTLSCSPISGHRSVSWYQQTPGQGLQFLFEYFSETQRNKGNFPGRFSGRQFSNSRSEMNVSTLELGDSALYLCASSLDRGNTIYFGEGSWLTVV.

The chain carries TRBV11-3 and TRBJ2-3, with 7 bases lining up with TRBD1. The CDR3 consists of 17 residues. V shed 5 bases and J 2 bases; nucleotides not matched to a gene: 13. In germline, CDR1 is SGHNT, CDR2 YENEEA. The CDR3 coding sequence is TGTGCCAGCAGCCAAATGACAGGGAGCTACACCACAGATACGCAGTATTTT. It specifies CASSQMTGSYTTDTQYF.

The chain carries TRBV5-5 and TRBJ1-6; D perhaps matches TRBD1 (5 bases). Looked up from germline, CDR1 is SGHKS and CDR2 is YYEKEE (reference sequence). CDR3 length: 15 residues. Trimming shortened V by 2 bases and J by 3 bases, and 9 bases separated the two germline ends. The CDR3 coding sequence is TGTGCCAGCAGCTTCCTGGGGGGCTATAATTCACCCCTCCACTTT. Translation: CASSFLGGYNSPLHF.

With respect to this clone: Other DNA sequences in this specimen translate into the identical CDR3. J is TRBJ2-7 and V is TRBV11-3; D might be TRBD2 (5 bases). Trimming took off 0 bases at V and 5 bases at J, with 11 bases between the two ends. This CDR3 spans 14 amino acids. Germline CDR1 SGHNT, CDR2 YENEEA. In DNA form, the CDR3 reads TGTGCCAGCAGCTTAGACAGAGGGCAAGACGAGCAGTACTTC. Translated: CASSLDRGQDEQYF.

The chain is built from TRBV4-2 and TRBJ2-7; tentatively, D is TRBD2 (7 bases). Trimming left V 1 base short and J 0 bases short, with 10 bases between. Per the germline V gene, CDR1 is LGHNA and CDR2 is YNFKEQ. The CDR3 is 15 amino acids. In nucleotides, the CDR3 is TGTGCCAGCAGCCAAGGGGAGGGGGGCTCCTACGAGCAGTACTTC. Translated: CASSQGEGGSYEQYF.

The V gene is TRBV5-6, the J gene TRBJ2-2, with D perhaps TRBD1 (5 bases). V lost 5 bases, J lost 3 bases, and 14 bases lay in between. Germline V gives CDR1 SGHDT, CDR2 YYEEEE. This CDR3 is 15 amino acids long. The CDR3 protein is CASRYAQADTGELFF. In DNA form, the CDR3 reads TGTGCCAGCAGGTACGCACAGGCTGACACCGGGGAGCTGTTTTTT.

The chain is built from TRBV5-1 and TRBJ2-2; the match to TRBD2 covers 11 bases. Per germline, CDR1 SGHRS and CDR2 YFSETQ. V shed 4 bases, J shed 7 bases, and the junction held 15 bases outside the gene matches. This CDR3 comprises 18 residues. The CDR3 reads CASSREIAGGPGGGELFF. CDR3 sequence (DNA): TGCGCCAGCAGCCGAGAGATAGCGGGGGGGCCCGGTGGCGGGGAGCTGTTTTTT.

V is TRBV6-6 and J is TRBJ2-5; D unresolved. CDR1 MNHNY and CDR2 SVGAGI come from the germline V gene (reference sequence). This CDR3 contains 11 residues. Trimming cost V 6 bases and J 7 bases, with 9 bases left between them. This CDR3 is CASSQGWTQYF. CDR3 nucleotide sequence: TGTGCCAGCAGCCAAGGGTGGACCCAGTACTTC.

The rearrangement links TRBV13 to TRBJ1-1, with no clear D. This CDR3 is 12 amino acids long. Germline CDR1 reads PRHDT; CDR2 reads FYEKMQ (reference sequence). Trimming took off 5 bases at V and 1 base at J, with 5 bases between the two ends. CDR3 amino acids: CASSRWNTEAFF. Written as DNA, the CDR3 is TGTGCCAGCAGCAGATGGAACACTGAAGCTTTCTTT.

This chain joins TRBV10-1 and TRBJ2-7, with a tentative D call TRBD1 (6 bases). The CDR3 runs to 13 residues. Between the trimmed V and J ends, which lost 6 bases and 0 bases, there was a span of 9 bases. CDR1 is WNHNN, CDR2 SYGVQD, per germline (reference sequence). CDR3 nucleotides: TGCGCCAGCAGAGCGACAGGCTCCTACGAGCAGTACTTC. Translating gives CASRATGSYEQYF.

V gene TRBV6-4 combines with J gene TRBJ1-1; a weak D match, TRBD1 (6 bases). V lost 5 bases to trimming and J lost 3 bases, with 19 bases between them. Germline lookup yields CDR1 MRHNA and CDR2 SNTAGT. CDR3 size: 16 residues. CDR3 region: CASSHRGSGVYTEAFF. CDR3 bases: TGTGCCAGCAGTCACCGCGGGTCAGGGGTTTACACTGAAGCTTTCTTT.

J is TRBJ1-3 and V is TRBV4-1; D remains unclear. The V gene's germline CDR1 is MGHRA and CDR2 YSYEKL. V was clipped by 3 bases and J by 0 bases, with 18 bases between them. The CDR3 loop spans 18 amino acids. The CDR3 sequence is CASSQSQLGLVSGNTIYF. The CDR3 coding sequence is TGCGCCAGCAGCCAGTCTCAGTTAGGCCTCGTCTCTGGAAACACCATATATTTT.

The chain couples TRBV5-1 to TRBJ1-5, with unresolved D. This CDR3 is 13 amino acids long. V dropped 4 bases and J dropped 6 bases, with 11 bases sitting between them. Germline V gene sequence: CDR1 SGHRS, CDR2 YFSETQ. CDR3 coding DNA: TGCGCCAGCAGCCAGGATGTTAGTCAGCCCCAGCATTTT. It encodes CASSQDVSQPQHF. The whole variable domain, remainder taken from reference TRBV5-1 and TRBJ1-5, is KAGVTQTPRYLIKTRGQQVTLSCSPISGHRSVSWYQQTPGQGLQFLFEYFSETQRNKGNFPGRFSGRQFSNSRSEMNVSTLELGDSALYLCASSQDVSQPQHFGDGTRLSIL.

The chain combines TRBV11-3 with TRBJ1-2; 7 bases fit TRBD1. V gave up 5 bases and J gave up 5 bases; unmatched junction bases: 5. This CDR3 has 13 amino acids. Germline CDR1 reads SGHNT; CDR2 reads YENEEA. The CDR3 bases are TGTGCCAGCAGCCAGGGACAGCCTTATGGCTACACCTTC. Amino acids: CASSQGQPYGYTF.

The CDR3 DNA reads as TGTGCCAGCAGCTTAAGTCTAGCGGGGGGAGGAGATACGCAGTATTTT. This codes for CASSLSLAGGGDTQYF. The rearrangement links TRBV7-3 to TRBJ2-3; 11 bases match TRBD2. CDR3 length: 16 amino acids. Germline V gene lookup returns CDR1 SGHTA and CDR2 FQGTGA. With 1 base clipped from V and 5 bases from J, the junction kept 5 bases outside the gene matches. Looking up the rest from reference TRBV7-3 and TRBJ2-3 gives the full variable domain: GAGVSQTPSNKVTEKGKYVELRCDPISGHTALYWYRQSLGQGPEFLIYFQGTGAADDSGLPNDRFFAVRPEGSVSTLKIQRTERGDSAVYLCASSLSLAGGGDTQYFGPGTRLTVL.

This CDR3 is CASSLGPSYEQYF. In nucleotides, the CDR3 is TGTGCCAGCAGCTTAGGGCCCTCCTACGAGCAGTACTTC. V and J are TRBV11-3 and TRBJ2-7; no reliable D call. This CDR3 comprises 13 residues. Trimming took 1 base from V and 0 from J, leaving 4 bases between them. In germline, CDR1 is SGHNT, CDR2 YENEEA.

The chain couples TRBV6-1 to TRBJ1-6, with D possibly matching TRBD1 (5 bases). The CDR3 extends over 15 amino acids. V gave up 6 bases and J gave up 6 bases, with 15 bases separating them. Germline-derived CDR1 and CDR2 are MNHNS and SASEGT. In nucleotides, the CDR3 is TGTGCCAGCAGCCCATTAGGGGTCGGTAATTCACCCCTCCACTTT. As protein: CASSPLGVGNSPLHF.

The rearrangement joins TRBV5-6 to TRBJ2-3; D remains unclear. V lost 3 bases, J lost 7 bases, and 6 bases lay in between. There are 11 residues in the CDR3. CDR1 is SGHDT and CDR2 is YYEEEE in the germline V gene. The CDR3 loop reads CASSSSYTQYF. In DNA form, the CDR3 reads TGTGCCAGCAGCTCTTCCTATACGCAGTATTTT.

The chain is built from TRBV5-5 and TRBJ2-1; D call uncertain. With 2 bases removed from V and 8 bases from J, the gap between germline ends came to 11 bases. The CDR3 extends over 13 amino acids. Per the germline V gene, CDR1 is SGHKS and CDR2 is YYEKEE (reference sequence). CDR3 bases: TGTGCCAGCAGCTTCCGCAGTCGGGATGAGCAGTTCTTC. As protein: CASSFRSRDEQFF.

A word on this clone: Other DNA sequences from this sample encode an identical CDR3 as well. This sequence joins TRBV6-5 and TRBJ1-6; 7 positions agree with TRBD1. The CDR3 runs to 15 residues. The trim removed 2 bases at V and 13 bases at J, leaving 11 bases unmatched. CDR1 and CDR2 (germline): MNHEY, SVGAGI. CDR3 sequence reads: CASSYGQPGGSPLHF. The CDR3 nucleotides read TGTGCCAGCAGTTACGGACAGCCAGGGGGGTCGCCCCTCCACTTT.

The gene calls are TRBV2 and TRBJ2-3; D unclear. The V gene lost 6 bases and the J gene lost 5 bases, with 3 bases spanning the gap. From germline, CDR1 is SNHLY and CDR2 FYNNEI. This CDR3 contains 10 residues. The CDR3 DNA follows: TGTGCCAGCAGGGGAGATACGCAGTATTTT. Translated: CASRGDTQYF.

V and J are TRBV10-1 and TRBJ2-5; TRBD2 agrees at 9 bases. The closer fit of TRBJ2-7 to the DNA end suggests the J call may be wrong. CDR1 WNHNN and CDR2 SYGVQD come from the germline V gene (reference sequence). The CDR3 contains 15 residues. CDR3 coding DNA: TGCGCCAGCAGTGAGGGGGGGCGGGAGGGACACGAGCAGTACTTC. This gives the protein CASSEGGREGHEQYF.